This T cell receptor beta chain stems from a study of blood T cells in healthy people across ages. Study conclusions and caveats: Long-lived and aged donors differed, with more naive CD4+ cells and higher diversity in the long-lived.

On this clonotype: Its cognate antigen is unknown.

Sample-barcoded 5' priming and a J-beta primer mix drove a second PCR of 7 to 11 cycles. TCRdb ran MiXCR on the 5' RACE reads and lists one entry per CDR3 protein. The sample has over 1,500,000 distinct CDR3 sequences, about two fifths seen once; the top ten hold 23%. Trimming took 0 bases from V and 4 from J, leaving 7 bases between them. Germline CDR1 reads KGHSY; CDR2 reads FQNENV. This CDR3 has 14 amino acids. Donors were healthy Caucasian individuals from Russia aged about 6 to 100. Researchers report isolating at least 6 million PBMCs per sample. The source of this sequence is a human donor in good health. The genes are TRBV16 and TRBJ1-5; no definite D call. Specimen: blood. CDR3 bases: TGTGCCAGCAGCCAATCGTACACTAATCAGCCCCAGCATTTT. Translated: CASSQSYTNQPQHF.